What follows are 31 T cell receptor beta chains derived from one specimen sequenced in a study of OX40 agonist ivuxolimab in advanced cancers. Generated by immunoSEQ multiplex PCR, the TCRdb table keeps only in-frame clones and is missing some. The sample includes just under 65,000 clones, almost 85% of them seen just once. The input for sequencing was CD4+ or CD8+ T cells sorted from blood, taken in a trial of the OX40 agonist ivuxolimab. The receptors here all came from an adult with an advanced solid tumor such as melanoma, head and neck, liver or kidney cancer.

The chain recombines TRBV5-5 with TRBJ2-7; maybe TRBD2 (6 bases). The V end lost 1 base, the J end lost 0 bases, and 8 bases lay between the germline ends. Germline CDR1 SGHKS, CDR2 YYEKEE (reference sequence). The CDR3 sequence is 14 residues long. CDR3 sequence: CASSLTSYSYEQYF. CDR3 coding DNA: TGTGCCAGCAGCTTGACTAGCTACTCCTACGAGCAGTACTTC.

The chain combines TRBV6-4 with TRBJ2-7; D possibly corresponds to TRBD1 (6 bases). The CDR3 runs 15 residues. Germline V gene sequence: CDR1 MRHNA, CDR2 SNTAGT. V lost 6 bases, J lost 0 bases, and 15 bases lay in between. CDR3 sequence: CASSANPGASYEQYF. In DNA form, the CDR3 reads TGTGCCAGCAGCGCTAACCCAGGGGCCTCCTACGAGCAGTACTTC.

The rearrangement uses TRBV10-3 and TRBJ1-6; TRBD1 agrees at 7 bases. The CDR3 has 15 amino acids. Trimming took 0 bases from V and 9 from J; bases not matched to a gene: 5. CDR1 is ENHRY and CDR2 is SYGVKD in the germline V gene. The CDR3 is CAISESQGESSPLHF. The CDR3, as DNA: TGTGCCATCAGTGAGTCGCAGGGGGAGAGTTCACCCCTCCACTTT.

The gene calls are TRBV7-2 and TRBJ1-3; no clear D gene. Germline CDR1 reads SGHTA; CDR2 reads FQGNSA. This CDR3 contains 18 residues. V was pared by 5 bases and J by 4 bases, with 24 bases between. The DNA of the CDR3 is TGTGCCAGCAGCGAAGACACCGGGCCCTCAATGACCGGAAACACCATATATTTT. This sequence encodes CASSEDTGPSMTGNTIYF.

The chain carries TRBV28 and TRBJ2-2; D call uncertain. V lost 7 bases and J lost 6, with 9 bases in between. Per germline, CDR1 MDHEN and CDR2 SYDVKM. The CDR3 is 12 amino acids. The CDR3 nucleotides are TGTGCCAGCACCCCCCCTGCCGGGGAGCTGTTTTTT. Residues: CASTPPAGELFF. The full variable domain, in which reference TRBV28 and TRBJ2-2 provide the parts outside the CDR3, is DVKVTQSSRYLVKRTGEKVFLECVQDMDHENMFWYRQDPGLGLRLIYFSYDVKMKEKGDIPEGYSVSREKKERFSLILESASTNQTSMYLCASTPPAGELFFGEGSRLTVL.

This clone was detected a few times. This chain uses TRBV28 with TRBJ2-1; D ambiguous. V lost 3 bases and J 15 bases, leaving 15 bases between the germline ends. The CDR3 consists of 12 residues. Germline V lookup: CDR1 MDHEN, CDR2 SYDVKM. The CDR3 here is CASSFRYGPRFF. DNA for the CDR3: TGTGCCAGCAGTTTTCGGTACGGACCTAGGTTCTTC.

This sequence joins TRBV10-3 and TRBJ1-2; 12 positions match TRBD1. The germline V gene encodes CDR1 ENHRY and CDR2 SYGVKD. The CDR3 covers 15 residues. Trimming took 4 bases from V and 6 from J; bases not matched to a gene: 6. The CDR3 DNA is TGTGCCATCAGTGCCGGGACAGGGGGCTATCATGGCTACACCTTC. Its protein is CAISAGTGGYHGYTF.

J is TRBJ2-7 and V is TRBV7-9; 10 bases line up with TRBD1. This CDR3 comprises 14 residues. Germline V lookup: CDR1 SEHNR, CDR2 FQNEAQ (reference sequence). V shed 4 bases and J 5 bases; nucleotides not matched to a gene: 5. CDR3 in DNA: TGTGCCAGCAGCTCGACAGGGGGCTTGAACGAGCAGTACTTC. It translates to CASSSTGGLNEQYF.

The CDR3 sequence: CASSKADGVATEAFF. The DNA of the CDR3 is TGTGCCAGCAGCAAAGCTGACGGGGTCGCCACTGAAGCTTTCTTT. The V gene is TRBV21-1, the J gene TRBJ1-1. TRBV21-1 is tagged as a pseudogene. CDR3 length: 15 residues.

The J gene is TRBJ1-2, the V gene TRBV5-1; tentative D call: TRBD1 (5 bases). Germline V CDR1 and CDR2: SGHRS, YFSETQ. With 4 bases removed from V and 0 bases from J, the gap between germline ends came to 13 bases. This CDR3 has 15 amino acids. CDR3 loop: CASSVSRESNYGYTF. The CDR3 DNA follows: TGCGCCAGCAGCGTCTCCAGGGAGTCTAACTATGGCTACACCTTC.

The genes are TRBV2 and TRBJ1-2, with 8 bases fitting TRBD1. CDR1 is SNHLY, CDR2 FYNNEI, per germline. V trimming: 8 bases; J trimming: 6 bases; junction bases outside the gene matches: 2. There are 11 residues in the CDR3. CDR3 sequence reads: CASRQGHGYTF. The CDR3 DNA reads TGTGCCAGCCGACAGGGGCATGGCTACACCTTC.

This clone was seen once. CDR3 in DNA: TGTGCCAGCAGCTACGGACAGGGGCAACACACTGAAGCTTTCTTT. Encoded protein: CASSYGQGQHTEAFF. This chain connects TRBV11-2 to TRBJ1-1, with TRBD1 matching over 9 bases. Germline V lookup: CDR1 SGHAT, CDR2 FQNNGV. This CDR3 spans 15 amino acids. Trimming took 4 bases from V and 3 from J; bases not matched to a gene: 6.

This clone was recorded only once. The V call is TRBV27, the J call TRBJ2-1, with D tentatively TRBD2 (7 bases). The length of the CDR3 is 16 residues. Germline V lookup: CDR1 MNHEY, CDR2 SMNVEV (reference sequence). Between the trimmed V and J ends, which lost 4 bases and 3 bases, there was a span of 16 bases. In DNA form, the CDR3 reads TGTGCCAGCAGTTCCCCCACGGGGGGCTTCTACAATGAGCAGTTCTTC. Translating gives CASSSPTGGFYNEQFF.

The chain joins TRBV6-6 to TRBJ1-4, with 8 bases matching TRBD1. The V and J ends lost 2 bases and 6 bases, in that order; junction bases with no gene match: 2. In germline, CDR1 is MNHNY, CDR2 SVGAGI (reference sequence). This CDR3 comprises 14 residues. The CDR3 nucleotides are TGTGCCAGCAGTTACAGGACAGGGTATGAAAAACTGTTTTTT. This encodes CASSYRTGYEKLFF.

In its sample, this clone was seen a few times. The chain employs TRBV7-3 and TRBJ1-6; TRBD1 is a possible D gene (5 bases). V lost 3 bases to trimming and J lost 7 bases, with 7 bases between them. The germline gives CDR1 SGHTA, CDR2 FQGTGA. The CDR3 spans 13 residues. The CDR3 region is CASSFRDNSPLHF. The CDR3 nucleotides read TGTGCCAGCAGCTTCAGGGACAATTCACCCCTCCACTTT.

The chain employs TRBV6-5 and TRBJ2-7; D gene unclear. The germline V and J ends were trimmed by 6 bases and 2 bases, with 14 bases remaining between them. Germline V CDR1 and CDR2: MNHEY, SVGAGI. The CDR3 is made up of 14 amino acids. The CDR3 DNA reads as TGTGCCAGCAGCGACGGGCTCAACGCCTACGAGCAGTACTTC. Translated: CASSDGLNAYEQYF.

CDR3 sequence reads: CASSAMTGKQETQYF. The CDR3 bases are TGTGCCAGCAGCGCCATGACAGGGAAACAAGAGACCCAGTACTTC. The chain uses TRBV7-2 and TRBJ2-5; 7 bases line up with TRBD1. The CDR3 spans 15 residues. Germline values: CDR1 SGHTA, CDR2 FQGNSA. The V gene end was trimmed by 5 bases and the J gene end by 2 bases; junction bases not matched to a gene: 8.

This chain uses TRBV18 with TRBJ2-1; D is ambiguous. This CDR3 has 14 residues. Germline values: CDR1 KGHSH, CDR2 LQKENI. Trimming stripped 0 bases from V and 7 bases from J, with 10 bases between. CDR3 amino acids: CASSPPIELNEQFF. CDR3 bases: TGTGCCAGCTCACCACCCATAGAATTAAATGAGCAGTTCTTC.

The chain has TRBV7-8 and TRBJ2-1; weak D call: TRBD2 (5 bases). V shed 0 bases and J shed 12 bases, with 15 bases lying between them. Per the germline V gene, CDR1 is SGHVS and CDR2 is FQNEAQ. The CDR3 covers 14 residues. As DNA, the CDR3 is TGTGCCAGCAGCTTAGCGGGAGCCTTTATGGTGCAGTTCTTC. This codes for CASSLAGAFMVQFF.

The chain combines TRBV6-5 with TRBJ2-7; 8 bases line up with TRBD1. Germline loops: CDR1 MNHEY, CDR2 SVGAGI. This CDR3 contains 15 residues. With 2 bases clipped from V and 6 bases from J, the junction kept 9 bases outside the gene matches. The chain's CDR3 is CASSYRTGQGGEQYF. The DNA for the CDR3 is TGTGCCAGCAGTTACAGGACAGGACAGGGTGGCGAGCAGTACTTC.

The chain couples TRBV11-3 to TRBJ2-5; possibly TRBD1 or TRBD2 for D (5 bases each). The DNA end is more similar to TRBJ2-7, so the J call may be wrong. CDR1 is SGHNT, CDR2 YENEEA, per germline. This CDR3 has 14 residues. The CDR3 DNA follows: TGTGCCAGCAGCTTAGGGGACCAAGGCAACGAGCAGTACTTC. As protein: CASSLGDQGNEQYF.

The chain uses TRBV28 and TRBJ1-5, with a possible D match to TRBD1 (5 bases). Trimming removed 3 bases from V and 6 bases from J, with 9 bases in between. Germline V gene data show CDR1 as MDHEN and CDR2 as SYDVKM. The CDR3 loop spans 13 amino acids. The CDR3 here is CASSFLGGQPQHF. The CDR3 region has the DNA TGTGCCAGCAGTTTTCTCGGGGGTCAGCCCCAGCATTTT.

The V gene is TRBV15, the J gene TRBJ1-1; D not certain. Trimming took off 3 bases at V and 3 bases at J, with 8 bases between the two ends. Germline V gene lookup returns CDR1 LNHNV and CDR2 YYDKDF (reference sequence). CDR3 length equals 13 residues. The CDR3 protein is CATSRGGDTEAFF. DNA of the CDR3: TGTGCCACCAGCAGGGGTGGGGACACTGAAGCTTTCTTT.

The J gene is TRBJ1-3, the V gene TRBV6-5; tentatively, D is TRBD1 (5 bases). V shed 8 bases and J shed 0 bases, with 11 bases lying between them. This CDR3 is 14 amino acids long. CDR1 and CDR2 from the germline V gene are MNHEY and SVGAGI. As DNA, the CDR3 is TGTGCCAGCCGTGCAGGGTTCTCTGGAAACACCATATATTTT. This translates into CASRAGFSGNTIYF.

A single count supports this clone. The chain is built from TRBV19 and TRBJ2-7; D tentatively fits TRBD1 or TRBD2 (5 bases each). With 5 bases removed from V and 0 bases from J, the gap between germline ends came to 14 bases. Germline lookup yields CDR1 LNHDA and CDR2 SQIVND (reference sequence). This CDR3 region has 15 residues. CDR3 coding DNA: TGTGCCAGTAGTGGGCTTGGGACCCGCTCCTACGAGCAGTACTTC. Translated, it gives CASSGLGTRSYEQYF.

The chain links TRBV5-1 to TRBJ1-1, with D uncertain. Deletions cut 0 bases from V and 3 bases from J, with 3 bases between. Germline CDR1 SGHRS, CDR2 YFSETQ. This CDR3 has 12 amino acids. The DNA for the CDR3 is TGCGCCAGCAGCTTGGGGGACACTGAAGCTTTCTTT. It specifies CASSLGDTEAFF. Full variable domain (outside the CDR3, taken from reference TRBV5-1 and TRBJ1-1): KAGVTQTPRYLIKTRGQQVTLSCSPISGHRSVSWYQQTPGQGLQFLFEYFSETQRNKGNFPGRFSGRQFSNSRSEMNVSTLELGDSALYLCASSLGDTEAFFGQGTRLTVV.

V usage is TRBV6-5 and J usage is TRBJ2-7; D gene unclear. Germline V gives CDR1 MNHEY, CDR2 SVGAGI. V lost 0 bases to trimming and J lost 4 bases, with 13 bases between them. This CDR3 has 15 amino acids. The CDR3 DNA follows: TGTGCCAGCAGTTACTCTTATTCCGGAGTATACGAGCAGTACTTC. Amino acid sequence: CASSYSYSGVYEQYF.

V is TRBV19 and J is TRBJ1-1, with 7 bases matching TRBD1. Germline-derived CDR1 and CDR2 are LNHDA and SQIVND (reference sequence). This CDR3 is built from 14 residues. The junction had 6 bases not matched to a gene; V was cut back by 5 bases and J by 3 bases. The CDR3 nucleotides are TGTGCCAGTAGTCGCAAAGGGACAGACACTGAAGCTTTCTTT. As protein: CASSRKGTDTEAFF.

The V and J genes are TRBV6-6 and TRBJ1-2; D is uncertain. The CDR3 spans 16 residues. Per germline, CDR1 MNHNY and CDR2 SVGAGI (reference sequence). V lost 4 bases to trimming and J lost 1 base, with 16 bases between them. The DNA for the CDR3 is TGTGCCAGCAGTTCCGTCAAGGAGGGCAGTAACTATGGCTACACCTTC. Protein product: CASSSVKEGSNYGYTF.

This chain links TRBV7-6 with TRBJ2-5; perhaps D is TRBD1 or TRBD2 (6 bases each). This CDR3 is 15 amino acids long. Germline V gene sequence: CDR1 SGHVS, CDR2 FNYEAQ. V lost 6 bases and J lost 1, with 15 bases in between. CDR3 region: CASSPGATIQETQYF. CDR3 DNA sequence: TGTGCCAGCAGTCCGGGGGCGACAATCCAAGAGACCCAGTACTTC.

The chain uses TRBV6-5 and TRBJ2-7, with no clear D. Trimming took 5 bases from V and 2 from J, leaving 7 bases between them. Germline V gives CDR1 MNHEY, CDR2 SVGAGI. This CDR3 is built from 12 residues. CDR3 amino acids: CASSGSPYEQYF. Written as DNA, the CDR3 is TGTGCCAGCAGTGGTTCCCCCTACGAGCAGTACTTC.